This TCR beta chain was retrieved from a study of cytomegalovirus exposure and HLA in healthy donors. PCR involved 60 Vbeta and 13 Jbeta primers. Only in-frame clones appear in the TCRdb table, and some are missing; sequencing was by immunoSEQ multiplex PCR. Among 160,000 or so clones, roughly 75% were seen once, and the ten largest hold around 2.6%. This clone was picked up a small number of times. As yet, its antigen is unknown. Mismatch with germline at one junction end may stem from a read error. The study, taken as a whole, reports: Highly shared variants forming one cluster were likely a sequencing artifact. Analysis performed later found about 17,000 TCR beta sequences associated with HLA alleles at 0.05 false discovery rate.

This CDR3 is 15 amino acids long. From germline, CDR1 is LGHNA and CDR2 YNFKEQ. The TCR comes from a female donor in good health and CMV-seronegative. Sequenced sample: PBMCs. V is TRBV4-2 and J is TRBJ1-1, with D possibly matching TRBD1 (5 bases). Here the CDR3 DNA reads TGTGCCAGCAGCCCAACCGGGACTGGGAACACTGAGGCTTTCTTT. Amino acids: CASSPTGTGNTEAFF.